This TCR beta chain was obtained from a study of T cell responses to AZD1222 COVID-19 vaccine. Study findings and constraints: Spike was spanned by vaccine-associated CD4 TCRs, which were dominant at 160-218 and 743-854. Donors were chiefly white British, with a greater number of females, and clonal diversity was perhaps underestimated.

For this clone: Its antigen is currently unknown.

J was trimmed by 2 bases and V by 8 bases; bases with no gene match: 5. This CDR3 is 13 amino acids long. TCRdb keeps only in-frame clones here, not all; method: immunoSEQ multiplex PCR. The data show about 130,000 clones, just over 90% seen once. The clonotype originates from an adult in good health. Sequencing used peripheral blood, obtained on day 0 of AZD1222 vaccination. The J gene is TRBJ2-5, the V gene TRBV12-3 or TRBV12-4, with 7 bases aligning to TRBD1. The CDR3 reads CASSPGQQETQYF. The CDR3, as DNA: TGTGCCAGCTCACCGGGACAGCAAGAGACCCAGTACTTC.